The sequence of this T cell receptor (beta chain) was determined in a study of radiation and T cells in renal cell carcinoma. A word on this clone: No antigen is known for it.

The CDR3 length is 13 residues. CDR1 and CDR2 (germline): SGHNT, YYREEE (reference sequence). Trimming removed 0 bases at V and 4 bases at J, with 6 bases between. Time point noted: blood 4 weeks post-SBRT, at nephrectomy. Treatment described: 15 Gy SBRT to primary tumor, nephrectomy 4 weeks later. Nephrectomy followed 15 Gy stereotactic body radiation by 4 weeks. Blood was sampled at baseline, 2 weeks and 4 weeks after SBRT. The tumor was a clear cell renal cell carcinoma. Whole-study results and caveats: Top tumor clonotypes rose in blood 2 weeks post-radiation, then contracted.

Assay: immunoSEQ multiplex PCR; the TCRdb copy retains only in-frame clones and omits some. The sample has 130,000 to 150,000 clones, 65% to 90% seen once. This clonotype originated in a woman aged 45-65 years with renal cell carcinoma. Sequencing used blood, obtained from a patient whose treatment included radiotherapy and nephrectomy. The chain uses TRBV5-4 and TRBJ2-3; a possible D gene is TRBD1 (5 bases). The CDR3 DNA reads TGTGCCAGCAGCTTGGAAGGGGCAGATACGCAGTATTTT. Translation gives CASSLEGADTQYF. The variable domain in full, with the rest retrieved from reference TRBV5-4 and TRBJ2-3, is ETGVTQSPTHLIKTRGQQVTLRCSSQSGHNTVSWYQQALGQGPQFIFQYYREEENGRGNFPPRFSGLQFPNYSSELNVNALELDDSALYLCASSLEGADTQYFGPGTRLTVL.